The 20 T cell receptor beta chains presented below share a single source sample, sequenced in a study of post-analysis software for immune sequencing data. Study-wide results and caveats: A handful of TRBV segments were significantly more frequent in patients than in controls. TRBV5-6, TRBV5-1 and TRBV20-1 were among these segments.

These receptors' antigens are unknown. Unique-molecular-identifier-tagged TCR beta cDNA libraries were used. TCRdb re-analysed the PCR reads in MiXCR, keeping a single row per CDR3 protein. The repertoire has 750,000 to 950,000 distinct CDR3 sequences, roughly 58% of them found once; the top ten carry approximately 4.2%. Input material: blood. The receptors stem from a girl aged 5-17 years with multiple sclerosis.

The chain uses TRBV29-1 and TRBJ2-7; D is tentatively TRBD1 or TRBD2 (5 bases each). Germline V gene lookup returns CDR1 SQVTM and CDR2 ANQGSEA. The CDR3 has 14 residues. Trimming shortened V by 4 bases and J by 7 bases, and 20 bases separated the two germline ends. CDR3 loop: CSVVRQGPVGEQYF. The CDR3 bases are TGCAGCGTTGTTAGGCAGGGACCCGTGGGAGAGCAGTACTTC.

The rearrangement uses TRBV11-2 and TRBJ2-3; D not resolved. The germline V and J ends were trimmed by 3 bases and 4 bases, with 8 bases remaining between them. The CDR3 runs to 13 residues. CDR1 is SGHAT and CDR2 is FQNNGV in the germline V gene. The CDR3 DNA follows: TGTGCCAGCAGCTTCGTTGATTCAGATACGCAGTATTTT. Translated, it gives CASSFVDSDTQYF.

The table lists this clonotype with a few counts. The genes are TRBV10-3 and TRBJ2-5, with 7 bases fitting TRBD1. J lost 0 bases, V lost 5 bases, and 9 bases had no gene match. The CDR3 loop spans 16 amino acids. CDR1 ENHRY and CDR2 SYGVKD come from the germline V gene. The CDR3 protein is CAISRYRDSYQETQYF. The CDR3 bases are TGTGCCATCAGTAGATACCGGGACAGCTACCAAGAGACCCAGTACTTC.

The rearrangement uses TRBV29-1 and TRBJ1-1; D is unresolved. Germline-derived CDR1 and CDR2 are SQVTM and ANQGSEA. The V end was cut by 4 bases, the J end by 6 bases, with 9 bases between. The CDR3 has 11 amino acids. This CDR3 is CSVAEAAEAFF. CDR3 bases: TGCAGCGTTGCTGAGGCAGCTGAAGCTTTCTTT.

The chain links TRBV7-3 to TRBJ1-1, with D maybe TRBD1 (6 bases). Germline loops: CDR1 SGHTA, CDR2 FQGTGA. V lost 0 bases to trimming and J lost 2 bases, with 13 bases between them. This CDR3 has 16 residues. The CDR3 reads CASSLTPPQGNTEAFF. CDR3 in DNA: TGTGCCAGCAGCTTAACCCCCCCACAGGGTAACACTGAAGCTTTCTTT. Supplemented by reference TRBV7-3 and TRBJ1-1, the full variable domain reads GAGVSQTPSNKVTEKGKYVELRCDPISGHTALYWYRQSLGQGPEFLIYFQGTGAADDSGLPNDRFFAVRPEGSVSTLKIQRTERGDSAVYLCASSLTPPQGNTEAFFGQGTRLTVV.

This chain's CDR3 is CASSVERGYNEQFF. The CDR3 DNA reads as TGTGCCAGCAGCGTGGAGCGGGGCTACAATGAGCAGTTCTTC. The chain couples TRBV6-1 to TRBJ2-1; TRBD2 matches at 7 bases. The CDR3 consists of 14 residues. The V and J ends lost 6 bases and 3 bases, in that order; junction bases with no gene match: 5. Germline V gene lookup returns CDR1 MNHNS and CDR2 SASEGT.

For this clonotype: A junction end diverges from the germline sequence, so it may reflect a read error. The rearrangement uses TRBV6-6 and TRBJ2-3; D may be TRBD2 (5 bases). CDR3 length equals 13 residues. The germline CDR1 and CDR2 sequences are MNHNY and SVGAGI (reference sequence). This CDR3 is CTSTKAGTDTQYF. The CDR3 bases are TGTACCAGCACAAAAGCGGGCACAGATACGCAGTATTTT.

The J gene is TRBJ2-7, the V gene TRBV20-1; TRBD1 matches at 11 bases. The end of the DNA fits TRBJ2-5 better, so the J call may be wrong. The CDR3 runs 15 residues. In germline, CDR1 is DFQATT, CDR2 SNEGSKA (reference sequence). DNA for the CDR3: TGCAGTGCTAGGAGGACAGGGGGCCTGCAAGAGACCCAGTACTTC. Its protein is CSARRTGGLQETQYF.

This clonotype was counted a few times. The J gene is TRBJ1-2, the V gene TRBV7-2, with TRBD1 identical over 9 bases. Germline V gene sequence: CDR1 SGHTA, CDR2 FQGNSA. V lost 3 bases and J lost 4; bases outside the gene matches: 12. This CDR3 spans 17 amino acids. In nucleotides, the CDR3 is TGTGCCAGCAGCTTCCCCGGGACAGGGCCAAATCTCTATGGCTACACCTTC. Residues: CASSFPGTGPNLYGYTF.

CDR3 loop: CASSYSGTSGRLREQYF. CDR3 nucleotide sequence: TGTGCCAGCAGTTACTCTGGGACTAGCGGGAGGCTGAGAGAGCAGTACTTC. The chain combines TRBV6-6 with TRBJ2-7, with 15 bases matching TRBD2. The V segment lost 0 bases and the J segment 7 bases; nucleotides outside the gene matches: 7. The CDR3 is made up of 17 amino acids. CDR1 and CDR2 from the germline V gene are MNHNY and SVGAGI (reference sequence).

This clonotype appeared a few times. The CDR3 DNA reads as TGCAGTGCTAGACCCGCCAGGGTAGCAGGGGCCAACGTCCTGACTTTC. Translation: CSARPARVAGANVLTF. V is TRBV20-1 and J is TRBJ2-6; a possible D gene is TRBD1 (5 bases). The germline gives CDR1 DFQATT, CDR2 SNEGSKA (reference sequence). The CDR3 runs to 16 residues. Trimming removed 2 bases at V and 4 bases at J, with 15 bases between.

The chain recombines TRBV12-3 or TRBV12-4 with TRBJ2-3, with 10 bases matching TRBD2. The CDR3 is made up of 16 amino acids. The V gene end was trimmed by 6 bases and the J gene end by 4 bases; junction bases not matched to a gene: 10. CDR3 sequence reads: CASSRLGTSASDTQYF. For the CDR3, the DNA is TGTGCCAGCAGCCGCTTGGGGACTAGCGCTTCAGATACGCAGTATTTT.

J is TRBJ2-1 and V is TRBV5-1; the D gene is possibly TRBD2 (5 bases). The CDR3 totals 15 residues. Trimming took 3 bases from V and 8 from J, leaving 18 bases between them. CDR1 SGHRS and CDR2 YFSETQ come from the germline V gene. The CDR3 DNA sequence: TGCGCCAGCAGCTCGTTCCGCCTTACCGGGGATGAGCAGTTCTTC. It is translated as CASSSFRLTGDEQFF.

This clonotype was counted a few times. The V gene is TRBV3-1, the J gene TRBJ1-1; D is ambiguous. This CDR3 has 14 amino acids. Germline loops: CDR1 LGHDT, CDR2 YNNKEL (reference sequence). V lost 4 bases, J lost 0 bases, and 9 bases lay in between. CDR3 sequence reads: CASSPAQMNTEAFF. The CDR3 DNA follows: TGTGCCAGCAGCCCGGCCCAGATGAACACTGAAGCTTTCTTT.

This clonotype was detected a few times. The CDR3 sequence is CATGDNQETQYF. In DNA, the CDR3 is TGTGCCACCGGGGACAACCAAGAGACCCAGTACTTC. The V gene is TRBV10-3, the J gene TRBJ2-5; D is possibly TRBD1 (6 bases). The CDR3 extends over 12 amino acids. The V and J ends lost 10 bases and 0 bases respectively, with 9 bases between them. Per germline, CDR1 ENHRY and CDR2 SYGVKD.

This clonotype was picked up a small number of times. The V and J genes are TRBV29-1 and TRBJ2-7; D is unclear. Germline CDR1 and CDR2: SQVTM and ANQGSEA. The CDR3 runs to 13 residues. The V end lost 4 bases, the J end lost 0 bases, and 10 bases lay between the germline ends. CDR3 amino acids: CSVVFAGSYEQYF. In DNA, the CDR3 is TGCAGCGTTGTTTTTGCCGGCTCCTACGAGCAGTACTTC.

V is TRBV15 and J is TRBJ1-5; 7 bases agree with TRBD1. Germline-derived CDR1 and CDR2 are LNHNV and YYDKDF (reference sequence). V was pared by 5 bases and J by 0 bases, with 4 bases of the junction left unmatched. The CDR3 totals 15 residues. The chain's CDR3 is CATSETGNSNQPQHF. CDR3 coding DNA: TGTGCCACCAGCGAGACAGGGAATAGCAATCAGCCCCAGCATTTT.

The V and J genes are TRBV7-2 and TRBJ1-2, with D uncertain. The CDR3 length is 14 residues. Trimming took off 2 bases at V and 8 bases at J, with 15 bases between the two ends. The germline gives CDR1 SGHTA, CDR2 FQGNSA. CDR3 protein: CASSLFGTQYGYTF. CDR3 DNA: TGTGCCAGCAGCTTATTCGGCACCCAATACGGCTACACCTTC.

The chain links TRBV5-1 to TRBJ2-7, with TRBD2 matching over 9 bases. Germline V gene sequence: CDR1 SGHRS, CDR2 YFSETQ. The CDR3 contains 16 residues. J was trimmed by 3 bases and V by 4 bases; bases with no gene match: 11. The CDR3 region has the DNA TGCGCCAGCAGCCCCACTCTGACTAGCGGAAACTACGAGCAGTACTTC. As protein: CASSPTLTSGNYEQYF.

This clonotype was seen a few times. The chain combines TRBV20-1 with TRBJ2-5, with D possibly matching TRBD2 (5 bases). Germline V gene sequence: CDR1 DFQATT, CDR2 SNEGSKA (reference sequence). Trimming removed 3 bases at V and 5 bases at J, with 16 bases between. CDR3 length equals 14 residues. The CDR3 reads CSASLSVRGETQYF. In DNA, the CDR3 is TGCAGTGCTAGTCTCTCTGTCCGCGGGGAGACCCAGTACTTC.